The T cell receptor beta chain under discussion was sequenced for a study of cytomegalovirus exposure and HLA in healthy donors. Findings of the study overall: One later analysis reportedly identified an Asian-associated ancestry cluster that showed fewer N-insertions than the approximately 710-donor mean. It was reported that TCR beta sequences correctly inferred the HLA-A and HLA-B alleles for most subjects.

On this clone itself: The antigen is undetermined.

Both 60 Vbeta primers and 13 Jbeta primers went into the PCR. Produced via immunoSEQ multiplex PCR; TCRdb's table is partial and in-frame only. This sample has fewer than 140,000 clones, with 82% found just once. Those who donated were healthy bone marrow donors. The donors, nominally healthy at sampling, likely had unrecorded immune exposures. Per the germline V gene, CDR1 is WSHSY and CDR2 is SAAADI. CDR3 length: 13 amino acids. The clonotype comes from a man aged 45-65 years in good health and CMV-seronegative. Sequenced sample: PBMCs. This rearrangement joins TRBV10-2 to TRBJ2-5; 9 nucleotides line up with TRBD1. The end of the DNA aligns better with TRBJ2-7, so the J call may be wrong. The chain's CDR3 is CASTNTGGSEQYF. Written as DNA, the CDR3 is TGCGCCAGCACCAACACAGGGGGCTCCGAGCAGTACTTC.